This T cell receptor (beta chain) was found in a study of CD8+CD57+ T cells in acquired aplastic anemia. Genomic DNA was employed as the template in profiling TCR beta VDJ and CDR3. TCRdb reanalysed the reads using MiXCR and keeps one entry per CDR3 protein. The table records 200,000 to 250,000 distinct CDR3 sequences, 34% of them present only once. Per germline, CDR1 SQVTM and CDR2 ANQGSEA. V shed 3 bases and J 7 bases; nucleotides not matched to a gene: 1. This CDR3 contains 11 residues. A word on this clonotype: Its antigen is currently unknown.

Study outcomes and limitations: No significant patient-versus-control difference appeared in CD8+ Simpson's diversity.

J is TRBJ1-2 and V is TRBV29-1, with TRBD1 matching 8 bases. Sequencing used sorted CD4+, CD8+, or CD8+CD57+ T cells (not recorded which) from PBMCs. This TCR came from a human donor in good health, serving as a control. CDR3 bases: TGCAGCGTTGACAGGGGGCCTGGCTACACCTTC. It specifies CSVDRGPGYTF.